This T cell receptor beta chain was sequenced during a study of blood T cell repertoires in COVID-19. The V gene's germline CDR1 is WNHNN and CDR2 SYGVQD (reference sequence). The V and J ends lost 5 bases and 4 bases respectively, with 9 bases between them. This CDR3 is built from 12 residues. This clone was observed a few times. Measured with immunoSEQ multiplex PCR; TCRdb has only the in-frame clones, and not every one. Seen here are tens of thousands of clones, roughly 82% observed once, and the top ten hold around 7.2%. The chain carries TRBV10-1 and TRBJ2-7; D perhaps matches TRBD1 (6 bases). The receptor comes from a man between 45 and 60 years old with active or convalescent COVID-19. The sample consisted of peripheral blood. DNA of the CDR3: TGCGCCAGCAGTCAGGGGAATTACGAGCAGTACTTC. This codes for CASSQGNYEQYF.